Included here is one T cell receptor beta chain sequence, with context. Per the original data handling: Amplification of reference gene primers was used by the study to estimate nucleated cell counts. Sequencing used immunoSEQ multiplex PCR; TCRdb keeps in-frame clones, though not all of them. D and trimming were read from the DNA, whereas the V and J calls and clone size are those reported in that table. The sample has fewer than 250,000 clones; roughly 80% are singletons. This CDR3 has 13 amino acids. The V and J ends lost 4 bases and 2 bases respectively, with 11 bases between them. Germline CDR1 GTSNPN, CDR2 SVGIG (reference sequence). Those enrolled in Seattle joined during active infection and were followed longitudinally afterward. The data stem from a study of blood T cell repertoires in COVID-19. Overall study: The samples span acute and convalescent COVID-19 from the United States, Italy and Spain.

V and J are TRBV30 and TRBJ1-1, with D maybe TRBD1 (6 bases). The source is a woman aged 80 or over with COVID-19, enrolled during active disease. Input material: peripheral blood. The chain's CDR3 is CAWIRQANTEAFF. The CDR3 nucleotides read TGTGCCTGGATCCGACAGGCTAACACTGAAGCTTTCTTT.